The clone carrying this T cell receptor beta chain was recorded a few times. Its antigen is currently unknown. The entry originates in a study of beta chain features in type 1 diabetes. The study, taken as a whole, reports: A potential influence of HLA type upon TCRB rearrangement remained unresolved herein. All four CD4+ subsets from Type 1 diabetes patients carried moderately but significantly shorter TCRB CDR3s. High-TCR-expressing cells could be over-represented by cDNA sequencing.

Sequenced material consisted of expressed TCRB transcripts (all of the isolated RNA was reverse transcribed). TCRdb's table, derived via immunoSEQ multiplex PCR, lists solely in-frame clones and lacks some. The table includes 600,000 to 700,000 clones, around an eighth detected once. Between the trimmed V and J ends, which lost 4 bases and 2 bases, there was a span of 24 bases. The CDR3 contains 19 residues. CDR1 is LNHNV and CDR2 is YYDKDF in the germline V gene (reference sequence). Purity of each sorted population was above 95%. The sequence came from a man younger than 30 with type 1 diabetes. The chain is built from TRBV15 and TRBJ1-5; D remains unclear. Sequencing was carried out using naive CD4+ T cells from blood. The CDR3 loop is CATSNPVATGMGGNQPQHF. Written as DNA, the CDR3 is TGTGCCACCAGCAACCCCGTGGCCACCGGTATGGGAGGCAATCAGCCCCAGCATTTT.